This T cell receptor (beta chain) came from a study of Ad26.COV2.S vaccination and SARS-CoV-2 variants. Study-level findings and limits: Reports say spike-specific CD8+ and CD4+ T cell responses covered substantial breadth after vaccination.

The method was immunoSEQ multiplex PCR; TCRdb's version includes in-frame clones alone and lacks a portion of them. This table holds some 350,000 clones, just over 90% found once. From germline, CDR1 is MNHEY and CDR2 SVGAGI. The CDR3 runs 13 residues. Trimming cost V 2 bases and J 2 bases, with 6 bases left between them. This clone was seen just once. Its antigen remains unidentified. The sample was peripheral blood, taken after recovery from COVID-19. The V gene is TRBV6-5, the J gene TRBJ2-5; D gene unclear. The receptor comes from a human donor who had recovered from COVID-19. This CDR3 is CASSYDLQETQYF. In DNA form, the CDR3 reads TGTGCCAGCAGTTACGACTTACAAGAGACCCAGTACTTC.